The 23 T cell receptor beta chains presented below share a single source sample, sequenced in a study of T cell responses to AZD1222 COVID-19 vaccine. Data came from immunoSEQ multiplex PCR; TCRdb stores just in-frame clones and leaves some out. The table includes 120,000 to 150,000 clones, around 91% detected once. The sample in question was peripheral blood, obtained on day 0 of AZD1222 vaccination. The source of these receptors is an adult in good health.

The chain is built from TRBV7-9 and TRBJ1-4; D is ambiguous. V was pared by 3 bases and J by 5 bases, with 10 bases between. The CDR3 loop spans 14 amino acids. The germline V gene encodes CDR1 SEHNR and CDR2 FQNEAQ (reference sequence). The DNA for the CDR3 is TGTGCCAGCAGCTTTGTACCGCTGAATGAAAAACTGTTTTTT. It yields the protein CASSFVPLNEKLFF.

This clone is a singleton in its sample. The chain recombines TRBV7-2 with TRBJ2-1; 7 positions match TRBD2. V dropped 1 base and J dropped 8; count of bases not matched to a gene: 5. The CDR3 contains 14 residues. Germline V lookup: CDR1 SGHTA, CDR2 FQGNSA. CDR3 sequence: CASSLEAGRDEQFF. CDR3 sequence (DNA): TGTGCCAGCAGCTTAGAGGCAGGGAGGGATGAGCAGTTCTTC.

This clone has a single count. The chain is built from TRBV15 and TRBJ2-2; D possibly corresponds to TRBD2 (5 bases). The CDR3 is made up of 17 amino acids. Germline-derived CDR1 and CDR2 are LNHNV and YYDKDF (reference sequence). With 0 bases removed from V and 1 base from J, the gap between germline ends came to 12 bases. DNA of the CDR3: TGTGCCACCAGCAGAGAACCCTGGAGCGGGAACACCGGGGAGCTGTTTTTT. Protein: CATSREPWSGNTGELFF. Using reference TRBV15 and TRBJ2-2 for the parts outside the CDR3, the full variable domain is DAMVIQNPRYQVTQFGKPVTLSCSQTLNHNVMYWYQQKSSQAPKLLFHYYDKDFNNEADTPDNFQSRRPNTSFCFLDIRSPGLGDTAMYLCATSREPWSGNTGELFFGEGSRLTVL.

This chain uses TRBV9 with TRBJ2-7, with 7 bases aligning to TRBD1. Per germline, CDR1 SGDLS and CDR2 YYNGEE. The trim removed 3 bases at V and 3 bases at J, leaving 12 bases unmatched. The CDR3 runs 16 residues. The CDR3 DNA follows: TGTGCCAGCAGCGAAAACCGGGACAGCCTTTTCTACGAGCAGTACTTC. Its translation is CASSENRDSLFYEQYF.

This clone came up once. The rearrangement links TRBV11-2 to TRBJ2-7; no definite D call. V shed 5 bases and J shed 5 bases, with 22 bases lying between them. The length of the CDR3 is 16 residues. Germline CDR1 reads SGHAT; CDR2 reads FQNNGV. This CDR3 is CASSPTTVTIVDEQYF. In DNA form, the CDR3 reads TGTGCCAGCAGCCCGACGACGGTGACAATAGTAGACGAGCAGTACTTC.

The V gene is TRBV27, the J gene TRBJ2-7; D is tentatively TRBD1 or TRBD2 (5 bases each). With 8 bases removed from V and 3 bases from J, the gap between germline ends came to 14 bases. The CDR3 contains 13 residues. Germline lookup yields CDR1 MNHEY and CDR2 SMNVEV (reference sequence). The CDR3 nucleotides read TGTGCCAGCCGAGCGACAGACTACTACGAGCAGTACTTC. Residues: CASRATDYYEQYF.

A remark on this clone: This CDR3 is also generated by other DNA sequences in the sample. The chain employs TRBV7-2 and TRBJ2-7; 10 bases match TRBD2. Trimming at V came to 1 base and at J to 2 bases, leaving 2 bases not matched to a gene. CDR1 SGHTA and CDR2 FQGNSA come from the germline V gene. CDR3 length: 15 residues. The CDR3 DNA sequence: TGTGCCAGCAGCTTAGGTCTAGCGGGGGCCTACGAGCAGTACTTC. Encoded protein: CASSLGLAGAYEQYF.

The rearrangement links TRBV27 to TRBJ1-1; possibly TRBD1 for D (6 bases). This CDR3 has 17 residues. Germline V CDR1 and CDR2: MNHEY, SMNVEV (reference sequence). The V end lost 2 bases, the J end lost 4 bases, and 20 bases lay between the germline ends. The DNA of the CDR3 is TGTGCCAGCAGTTTAGGGAGCCAGGGGTATAGTCCCACTGAAGCTTTCTTT. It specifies CASSLGSQGYSPTEAFF.

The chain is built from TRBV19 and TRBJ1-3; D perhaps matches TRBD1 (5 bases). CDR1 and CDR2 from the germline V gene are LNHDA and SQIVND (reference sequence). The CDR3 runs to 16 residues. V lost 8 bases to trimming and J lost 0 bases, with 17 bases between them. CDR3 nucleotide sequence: TGTGCCAGTCGGAGAAGGGACCGAGACTCTGGAAACACCATATATTTT. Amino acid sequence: CASRRRDRDSGNTIYF.

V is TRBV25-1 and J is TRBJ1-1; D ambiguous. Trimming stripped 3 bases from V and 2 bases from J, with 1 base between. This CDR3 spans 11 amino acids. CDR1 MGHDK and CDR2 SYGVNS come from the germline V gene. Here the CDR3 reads CASSDNTEAFF. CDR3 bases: TGTGCCAGCAGTGATAACACTGAAGCTTTCTTT.

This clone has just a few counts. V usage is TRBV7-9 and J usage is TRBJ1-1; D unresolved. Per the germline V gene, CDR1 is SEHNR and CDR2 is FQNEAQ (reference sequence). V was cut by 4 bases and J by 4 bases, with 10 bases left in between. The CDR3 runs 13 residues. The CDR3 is CASSSQEGTEAFF. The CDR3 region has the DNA TGTGCCAGCAGCTCTCAAGAGGGCACTGAAGCTTTCTTT.

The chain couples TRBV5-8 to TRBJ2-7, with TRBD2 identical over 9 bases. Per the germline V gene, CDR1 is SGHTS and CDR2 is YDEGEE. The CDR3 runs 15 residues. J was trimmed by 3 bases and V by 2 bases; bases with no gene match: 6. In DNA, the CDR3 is TGTGCCAGCAGCTTAGCTAGCGGGACTCTCTACGAGCAGTACTTC. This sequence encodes CASSLASGTLYEQYF.

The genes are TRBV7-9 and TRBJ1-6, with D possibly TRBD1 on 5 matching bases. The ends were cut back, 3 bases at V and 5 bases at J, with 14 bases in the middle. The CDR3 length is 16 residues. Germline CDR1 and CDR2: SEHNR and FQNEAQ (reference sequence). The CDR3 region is CASSFGRVKDNSPLHF. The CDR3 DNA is TGTGCCAGCAGCTTCGGCAGGGTAAAGGATAATTCACCCCTCCACTTT.

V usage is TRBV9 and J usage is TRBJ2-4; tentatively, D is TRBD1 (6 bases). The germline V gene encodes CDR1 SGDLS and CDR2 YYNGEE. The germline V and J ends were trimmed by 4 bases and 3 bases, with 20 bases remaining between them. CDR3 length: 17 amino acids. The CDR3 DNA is TGTGCCAGCAGCACCCAGGGGCAACCTGGGGGCAAAAACATTCAGTACTTC. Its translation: CASSTQGQPGGKNIQYF.

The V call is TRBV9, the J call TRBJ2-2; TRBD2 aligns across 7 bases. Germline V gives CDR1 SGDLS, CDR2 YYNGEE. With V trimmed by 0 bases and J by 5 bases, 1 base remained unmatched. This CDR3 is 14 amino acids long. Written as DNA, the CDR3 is TGTGCCAGCAGCGTAGGCGGGGGTACCGGGGAGCTGTTTTTT. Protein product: CASSVGGGTGELFF.

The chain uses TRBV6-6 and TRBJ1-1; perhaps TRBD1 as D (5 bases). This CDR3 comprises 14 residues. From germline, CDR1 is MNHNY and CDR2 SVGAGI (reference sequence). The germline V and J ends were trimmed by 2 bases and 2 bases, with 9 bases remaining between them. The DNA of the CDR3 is TGTGCCAGCAGTTACGGGACGGCTAACACTGAAGCTTTCTTT. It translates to CASSYGTANTEAFF.

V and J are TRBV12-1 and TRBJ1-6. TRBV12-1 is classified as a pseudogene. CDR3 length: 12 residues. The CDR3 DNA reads TGTGCCAGCAGCTTTGGGTGGTCACCCCTCCACTTT. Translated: CASSFGWSPLHF.

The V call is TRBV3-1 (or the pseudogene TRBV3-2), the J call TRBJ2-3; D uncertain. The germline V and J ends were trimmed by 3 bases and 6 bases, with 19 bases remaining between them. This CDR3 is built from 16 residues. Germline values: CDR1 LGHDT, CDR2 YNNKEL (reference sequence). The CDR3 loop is CASSQTGPVGPDTQYF. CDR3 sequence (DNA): TGTGCCAGCAGCCAGACCGGGCCCGTGGGCCCCGATACGCAGTATTTT.

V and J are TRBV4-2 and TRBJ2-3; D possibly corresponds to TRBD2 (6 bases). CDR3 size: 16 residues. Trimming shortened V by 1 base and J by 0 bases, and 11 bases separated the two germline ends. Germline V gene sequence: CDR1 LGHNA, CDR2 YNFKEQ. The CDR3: CASSQGWGVSTDTQYF. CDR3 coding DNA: TGTGCCAGCAGCCAAGGGTGGGGGGTTAGCACAGATACGCAGTATTTT.

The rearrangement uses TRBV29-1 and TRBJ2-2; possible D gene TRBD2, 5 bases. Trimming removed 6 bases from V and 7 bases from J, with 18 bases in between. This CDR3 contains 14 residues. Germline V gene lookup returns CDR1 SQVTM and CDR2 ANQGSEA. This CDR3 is CSVMTGIEGGELFF. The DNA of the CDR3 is TGCAGCGTCATGACGGGAATCGAGGGCGGGGAGCTGTTTTTT.

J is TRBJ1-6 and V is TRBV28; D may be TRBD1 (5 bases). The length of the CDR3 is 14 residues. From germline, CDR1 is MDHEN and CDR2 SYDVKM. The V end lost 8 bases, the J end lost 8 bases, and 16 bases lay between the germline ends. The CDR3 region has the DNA TGTGCCAGCTCAGCGGCAGGGCGGCATTCACCCCTCCACTTT. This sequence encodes CASSAAGRHSPLHF. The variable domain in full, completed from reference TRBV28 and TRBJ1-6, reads DVKVTQSSRYLVKRTGEKVFLECVQDMDHENMFWYRQDPGLGLRLIYFSYDVKMKEKGDIPEGYSVSREKKERFSLILESASTNQTSMYLCASSAAGRHSPLHFGNGTRLTVT.

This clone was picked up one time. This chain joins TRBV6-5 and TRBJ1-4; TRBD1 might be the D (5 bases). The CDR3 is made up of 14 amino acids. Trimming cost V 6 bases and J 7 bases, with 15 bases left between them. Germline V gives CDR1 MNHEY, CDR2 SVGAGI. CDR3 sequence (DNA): TGTGCCAGCAGCTCCGGGGCGGCTGGTGAAAAACTGTTTTTT. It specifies CASSSGAAGEKLFF.

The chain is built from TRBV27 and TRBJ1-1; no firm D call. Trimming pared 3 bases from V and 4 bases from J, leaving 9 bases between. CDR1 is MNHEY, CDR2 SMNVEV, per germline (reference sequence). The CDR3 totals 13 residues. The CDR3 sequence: CASSFRAGTEAFF. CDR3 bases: TGTGCCAGCAGTTTCCGAGCGGGCACTGAAGCTTTCTTT.